This T cell receptor beta chain originates from a study of naive CD8 T cells in extremely preterm neonates. The table came from immunoSEQ multiplex PCR; TCRdb's copy has only in-frame clones and leaves some out. The sample has about 7,000 clones; 95% to 98% are singletons. Concerning this clone: The antigen remains unidentified.

V lost 6 bases and J lost 3; bases outside the gene matches: 1. CDR3 size: 12 residues. In germline, CDR1 is SNHLY, CDR2 FYNNEI. Regarding the study as a whole: Compared with older groups, preterm CDR3s were shorter, with fewer N additions and less trimming.

The source of this sequence is a human donor in good health. The genes are TRBV2 and TRBJ2-7, with 8 nucleotides matching TRBD1. Sequencing was performed on naive CD8+ T cells from blood. CDR3 region: CASRGTGYEQYF. The CDR3, as DNA: TGTGCCAGCAGAGGGACAGGCTACGAGCAGTACTTC.